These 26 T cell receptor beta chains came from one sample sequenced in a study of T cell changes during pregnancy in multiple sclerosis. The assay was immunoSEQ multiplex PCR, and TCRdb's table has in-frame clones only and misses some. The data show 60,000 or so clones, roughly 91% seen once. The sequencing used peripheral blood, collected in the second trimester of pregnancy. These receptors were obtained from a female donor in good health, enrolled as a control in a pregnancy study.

CDR3 amino acids: CASSLGGPSSTDTQYF. The CDR3 region has the DNA TGTGCCAGTTCATTAGGGGGCCCGTCTAGCACAGATACGCAGTATTTT. This chain uses TRBV7-2 with TRBJ2-3; 7 nucleotides align to TRBD1. V shed 9 bases, J shed 0 bases, and the junction held 12 bases outside the gene matches. This CDR3 comprises 16 residues. Germline V gene data show CDR1 as SGHTA and CDR2 as FQGNSA.

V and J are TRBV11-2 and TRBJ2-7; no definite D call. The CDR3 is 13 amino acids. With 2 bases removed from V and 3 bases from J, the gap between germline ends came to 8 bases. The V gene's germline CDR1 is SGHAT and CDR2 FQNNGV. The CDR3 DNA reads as TGTGCCAGCAGCTTACGGCAGGACTACGAGCAGTACTTC. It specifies CASSLRQDYEQYF.

The CDR3 reads CSVSGGQTNQPQHF. CDR3 DNA sequence: TGCAGCGTTTCCGGGGGGCAGACGAATCAGCCCCAGCATTTT. The chain links TRBV29-1 to TRBJ1-5; maybe TRBD1 (6 bases). Trimming took off 5 bases at V and 4 bases at J, with 15 bases between the two ends. CDR1 is SQVTM, CDR2 ANQGSEA, per germline. This CDR3 spans 14 amino acids.

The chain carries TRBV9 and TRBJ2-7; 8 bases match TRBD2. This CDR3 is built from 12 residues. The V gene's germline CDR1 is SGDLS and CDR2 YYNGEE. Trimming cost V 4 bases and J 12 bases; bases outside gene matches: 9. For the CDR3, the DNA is TGTGCCAGCAGCCCGGGGGGGAGGGTTAGGTACTTC. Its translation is CASSPGGRVRYF.

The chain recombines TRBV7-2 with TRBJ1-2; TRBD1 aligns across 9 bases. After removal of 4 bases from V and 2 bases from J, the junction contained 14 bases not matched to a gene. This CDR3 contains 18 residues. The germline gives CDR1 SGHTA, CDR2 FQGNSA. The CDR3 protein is CASSSGGQGRLRNYGYTF. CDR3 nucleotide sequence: TGTGCCAGCAGCTCCGGCGGACAGGGGAGACTTAGAAACTATGGCTACACCTTC.

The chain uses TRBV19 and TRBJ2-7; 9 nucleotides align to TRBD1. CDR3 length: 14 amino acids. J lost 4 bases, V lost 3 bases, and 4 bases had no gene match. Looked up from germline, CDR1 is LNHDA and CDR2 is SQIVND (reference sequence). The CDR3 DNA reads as TGTGCCAGTAGTATTACCGGGACAGGGTACGAGCAGTACTTC. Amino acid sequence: CASSITGTGYEQYF.

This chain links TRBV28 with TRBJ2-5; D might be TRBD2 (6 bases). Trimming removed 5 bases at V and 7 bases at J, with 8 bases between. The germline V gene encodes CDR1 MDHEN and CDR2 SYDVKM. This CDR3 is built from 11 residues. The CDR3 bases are TGTGCCAGCAGTCGGCGGGGGACCCAGTACTTC. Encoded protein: CASSRRGTQYF.

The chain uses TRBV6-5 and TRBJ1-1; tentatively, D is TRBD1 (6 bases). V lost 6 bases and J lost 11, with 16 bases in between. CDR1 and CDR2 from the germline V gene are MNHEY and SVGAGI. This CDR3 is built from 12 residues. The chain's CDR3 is CASRDLQGGAFF. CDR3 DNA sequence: TGTGCCAGCAGAGACCTCCAAGGGGGTGCTTTCTTT.

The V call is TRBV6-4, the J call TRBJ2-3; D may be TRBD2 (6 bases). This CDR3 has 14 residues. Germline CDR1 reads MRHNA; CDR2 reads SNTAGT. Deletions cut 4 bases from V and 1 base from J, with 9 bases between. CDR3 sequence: CASSVASGTDTQYF. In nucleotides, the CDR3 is TGTGCCAGCAGTGTGGCTAGCGGCACAGATACGCAGTATTTT.

The CDR3 protein is CASSEVLGTGTEKLFF. The CDR3 DNA sequence: TGTGCCAGCAGTGAGGTATTAGGGACAGGGACCGAAAAACTGTTTTTT. The chain has TRBV6-1 and TRBJ1-4; TRBD1 matches at 9 bases. CDR1 is MNHNS and CDR2 is SASEGT in the germline V gene. With V trimmed by 3 bases and J by 8 bases, 10 bases remained unmatched. The CDR3 length is 16 residues.

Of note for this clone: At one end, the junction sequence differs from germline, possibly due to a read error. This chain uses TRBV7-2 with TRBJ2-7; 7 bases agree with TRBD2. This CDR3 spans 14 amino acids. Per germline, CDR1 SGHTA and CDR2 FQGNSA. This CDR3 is CASSLAVSPYEQYF. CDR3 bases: TGTGCCAGCAGCCTAGCGGTTAGCCCCTACGAGCAGTACTTC.

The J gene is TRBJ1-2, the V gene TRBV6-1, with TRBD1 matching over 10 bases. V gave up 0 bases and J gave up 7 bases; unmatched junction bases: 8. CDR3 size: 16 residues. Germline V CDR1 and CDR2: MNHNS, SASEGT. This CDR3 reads CASSEAAGQGMGGYTF. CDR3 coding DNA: TGTGCCAGCAGTGAAGCGGCGGGACAGGGGATGGGTGGCTACACCTTC.

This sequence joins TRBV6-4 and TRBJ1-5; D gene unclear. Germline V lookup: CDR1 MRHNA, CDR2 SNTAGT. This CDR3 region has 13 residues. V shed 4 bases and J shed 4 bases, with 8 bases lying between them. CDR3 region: CASSVAVNQPQHF. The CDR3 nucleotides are TGTGCCAGCAGTGTGGCGGTGAATCAGCCCCAGCATTTT.

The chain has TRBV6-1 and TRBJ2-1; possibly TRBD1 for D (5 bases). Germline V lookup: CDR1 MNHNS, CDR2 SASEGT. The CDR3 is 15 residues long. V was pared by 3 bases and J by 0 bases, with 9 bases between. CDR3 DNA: TGTGCCAGCAGTGAGGACACGAGCTCCTACAATGAGCAGTTCTTC. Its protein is CASSEDTSSYNEQFF.

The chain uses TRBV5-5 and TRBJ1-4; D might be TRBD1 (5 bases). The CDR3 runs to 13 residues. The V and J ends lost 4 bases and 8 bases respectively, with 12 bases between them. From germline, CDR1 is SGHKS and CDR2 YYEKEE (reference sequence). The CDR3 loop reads CASSPGHWEKLFF. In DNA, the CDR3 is TGTGCCAGCAGCCCTGGACATTGGGAAAAACTGTTTTTT.

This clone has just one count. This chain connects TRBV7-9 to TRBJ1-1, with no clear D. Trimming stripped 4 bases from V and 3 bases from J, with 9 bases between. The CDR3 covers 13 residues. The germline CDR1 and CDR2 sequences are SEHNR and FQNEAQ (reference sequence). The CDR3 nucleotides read TGTGCCAGCAGCTACCTGGGCGACACTGAAGCTTTCTTT. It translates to CASSYLGDTEAFF. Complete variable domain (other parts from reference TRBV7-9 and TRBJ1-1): DTGVSQNPRHKITKRGQNVTFRCDPISEHNRLYWYRQTLGQGPEFLTYFQNEAQLEKSRLLSDRFSAERPKGSFSTLEIQRTEQGDSAMYLCASSYLGDTEAFFGQGTRLTVV.

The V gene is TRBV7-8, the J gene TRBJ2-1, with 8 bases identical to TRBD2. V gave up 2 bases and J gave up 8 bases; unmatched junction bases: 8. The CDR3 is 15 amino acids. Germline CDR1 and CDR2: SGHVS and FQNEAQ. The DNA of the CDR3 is TGTGCCAGCAGCTTACTTCGGGGGGGCCTTGATGAGCAGTTCTTC. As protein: CASSLLRGGLDEQFF.

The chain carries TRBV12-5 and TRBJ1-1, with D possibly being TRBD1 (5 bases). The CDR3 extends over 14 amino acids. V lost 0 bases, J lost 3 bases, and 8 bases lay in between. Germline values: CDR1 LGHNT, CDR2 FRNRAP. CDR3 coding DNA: TGTGCTAGTGGTTTGGTAAGGGGTGACACTGAAGCTTTCTTT. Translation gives CASGLVRGDTEAFF. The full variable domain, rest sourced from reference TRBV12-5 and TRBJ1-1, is DARVTQTPRHKVTEMGQEVTMRCQPILGHNTVFWYRQTMMQGLELLAYFRNRAPLDDSGMPKDRFSAEMPDATLATLKIQPSEPRDSAVYFCASGLVRGDTEAFFGQGTRLTVV.

This chain's CDR3 is CASSVTGGAGNEQFF. The CDR3 DNA sequence: TGTGCCAGCAGTGTCACAGGGGGCGCTGGCAATGAGCAGTTCTTC. The rearrangement links TRBV6-4 to TRBJ2-1; 9 bases agree with TRBD1. Germline CDR1 MRHNA, CDR2 SNTAGT. The ends lost 4 bases at V and 6 bases at J; junction bases unmatched: 7. The CDR3 consists of 15 residues.

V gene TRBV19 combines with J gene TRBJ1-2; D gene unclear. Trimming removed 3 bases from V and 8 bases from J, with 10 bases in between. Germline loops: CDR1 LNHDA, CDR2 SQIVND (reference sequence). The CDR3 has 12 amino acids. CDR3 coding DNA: TGTGCCAGTAGTATCGCAGGCTTGGGCTACACCTTC. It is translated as CASSIAGLGYTF.

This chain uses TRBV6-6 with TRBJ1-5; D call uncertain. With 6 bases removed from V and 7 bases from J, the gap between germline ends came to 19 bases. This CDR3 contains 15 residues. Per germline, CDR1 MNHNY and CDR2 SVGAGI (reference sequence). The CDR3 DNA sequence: TGTGCCAGCAGCCACTTCTTCGGCGGGGAACAGCCCCAGCATTTT. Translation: CASSHFFGGEQPQHF.

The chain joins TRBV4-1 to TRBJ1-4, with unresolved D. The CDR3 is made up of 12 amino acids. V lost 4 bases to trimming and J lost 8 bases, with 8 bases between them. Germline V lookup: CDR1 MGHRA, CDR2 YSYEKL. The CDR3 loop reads CASSLRGEKLFF. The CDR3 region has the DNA TGCGCCAGCAGCCTGCGAGGAGAAAAACTGTTTTTT.

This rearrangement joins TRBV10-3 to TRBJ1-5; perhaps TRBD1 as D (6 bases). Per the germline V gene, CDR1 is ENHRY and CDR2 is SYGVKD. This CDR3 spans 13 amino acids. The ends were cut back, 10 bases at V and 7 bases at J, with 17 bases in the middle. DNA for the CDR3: TGTGCCACGGCCGCAGGGGCTGGACAGCCCCAGCATTTT. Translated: CATAAGAGQPQHF.

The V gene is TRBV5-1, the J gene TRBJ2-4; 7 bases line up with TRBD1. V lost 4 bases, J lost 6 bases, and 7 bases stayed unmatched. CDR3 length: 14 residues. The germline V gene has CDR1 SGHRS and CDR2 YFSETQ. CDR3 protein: CASSQGVPTNIQYF. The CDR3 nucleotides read TGCGCCAGCAGCCAGGGGGTTCCTACAAACATTCAGTACTTC.

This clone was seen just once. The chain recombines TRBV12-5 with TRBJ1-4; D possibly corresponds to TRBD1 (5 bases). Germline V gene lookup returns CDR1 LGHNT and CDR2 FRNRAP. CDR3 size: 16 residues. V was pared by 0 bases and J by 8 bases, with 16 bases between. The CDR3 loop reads CASGLVLGLVGEKLFF. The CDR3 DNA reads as TGTGCTAGTGGTTTGGTGTTGGGGCTGGTAGGAGAAAAACTGTTTTTT.

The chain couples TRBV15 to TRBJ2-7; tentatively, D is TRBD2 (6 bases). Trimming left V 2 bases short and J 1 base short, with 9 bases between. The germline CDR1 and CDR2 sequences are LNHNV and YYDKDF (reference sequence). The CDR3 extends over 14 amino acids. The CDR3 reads CATSRPGTSYEQYF. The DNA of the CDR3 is TGTGCCACCAGCAGACCGGGGACTTCCTACGAGCAGTACTTC.